This T cell receptor beta chain was sequenced in a study of blood T cell repertoires in COVID-19. Data came from immunoSEQ multiplex PCR; TCRdb stores just in-frame clones and leaves some out. The sample has 84,000 or so clones; roughly 78% are singletons. CDR1 is SGHRS, CDR2 YFSETQ, per germline. The CDR3 runs 14 residues. With 2 bases removed from V and 1 base from J, the gap between germline ends came to 7 bases. What was sequenced was peripheral blood. This sequence was found in a woman of 80 years or more with acute or convalescent COVID-19. V usage is TRBV5-1 and J usage is TRBJ2-1; D call uncertain. As DNA, the CDR3 is TGCGCCAGCAGCTTCGGAGCGTCCTACAATGAGCAGTTCTTC. This translates into CASSFGASYNEQFF.